This TCR beta chain was retrieved from a study of OX40 agonist ivuxolimab in advanced cancers. As for the study more broadly: Ivuxolimab, which targeted the costimulatory receptor OX40 (CD134), was an agonistic, fully human IgG2 monoclonal antibody. Intravenous ivuxolimab was administered to patients every 2 weeks at six dose levels: 0.01, 0.1, 0.3, 1.5, 3 and 10 mg/kg. Of the roughly 54 patients in dose escalation, about 20 had hepatocellular carcinoma, about 15 had melanoma, 9 had renal cell carcinoma and 9 had head and neck cancer. The dose-escalation cohort was roughly 83% male with a mean age of approximately 60 years, ranging from about 23 to 85. Patients were allowed to have had prior anti-PD-1, anti-PD-L1 or anti-CTLA-4 therapy, and 40% of the dose-escalation patients had been treated with checkpoint inhibitors. Partial responses were achieved by three dose-escalation patients, of whom one had hepatocellular carcinoma and two had cutaneous melanoma. The purpose of peripheral TCRbeta sequencing was to test whether ivuxolimab changed TCR sequence diversity and led to clonal T-cell expansion. The paper describes the monotherapy dose-escalation part (N = 52 patients) of the phase I trial of ivuxolimab.

Overall study results and their limits: Low levels of normalized T-cell clonal expansion were also seen in some patients who did not respond. Partial responders in the 0.1-3.0 mg/kg groups had among the lowest normalized peripheral clonal expansion, especially among CD8+ T cells. After ivuxolimab, CD8+ T cells had more expanded clones than CD4+ T cells on average. At doses of 0.1 to 3.0 mg/kg, clonal expansion of both CD4+ and CD8+ blood T cells was observed from baseline to week 6. The antigen specificity of the clonally expanded peripheral T cells was not determined.

A note on this clone: Its antigen has not been determined. Base qualities are not at hand, and no much larger clone is one base apart.

To sequence the TCRbeta CDR3 region, genomic DNA was isolated from the sorted cells. The immunoSEQ Assay was used to sequence the TCRbeta CDR3 regions. In TCRdb, the immuneACCESS table is reduced to in-frame sequences with V and J assigned. These tables do not hold every clone; where another copy was compared, an unresolved V gene accounts for under half, and the others remain unexplained. The sample records 70,000 to 95,000 clones, roughly 90% of which are singletons. The ten largest account for 0.71% of the sample. The trial excluded patients who had a history of autoimmune disease or who were on systemic immunosuppression. Peripheral blood for TCR sequencing was collected from all dose cohorts at baseline, on cycle 4 day 1, and on cycle 7 day 1. The samples were drawn from a first-in-human, open-label, multicenter phase I dose-escalation trial of ivuxolimab. The trial enrolled adults with locally advanced or metastatic head and neck squamous cell, hepatocellular, melanoma or renal cell carcinoma. Before TCR sequencing, CD4+ T cells and CD8+ T cells were sorted from peripheral blood as separate populations.

V is reduced by 3 bases and J by 11 bases, leaving a spacing of 14 bases between them. CDR1 and CDR2 (SGHDT, YYEEEE) derive from the germline V gene. Inclusive of the bounding cysteine and phenylalanine, the CDR3 is 12 residues long. Only CDR3 DNA remains: 36 bases, in frame from the first base. The chain links TRBV5-6 with TRBJ1-1, with the D gene not confidently named. Sequenced here: CD4+ or CD8+ T cells sorted from blood, sampled in a trial of the OX40 agonist ivuxolimab. The sequence derives from an adult with an advanced solid tumor such as melanoma, head and neck, liver or kidney cancer. CDR3 reads: CASSYYGLSAFF. In nucleotide form, the sequence is TGTGCCAGCAGCTATTACGGACTGAGTGCTTTCTTT.